This TCR beta chain was recovered during a study of control samples from healthy donors and cancer patients. Some clones are missing from TCRdb's copy, which holds only in-frame ones; the method was immunoSEQ multiplex PCR. The data show about 130,000 clones, roughly 94% seen once. The origin of this receptor is a man aged 30-40 years in good health. The sample consisted of blood.

The CDR3 DNA is TGTGCCAGCAGCGTAGGAGGGACGACAACTAATGAAAAACTGTTTTTT. Translating it yields CASSVGGTTTNEKLFF. This chain joins TRBV7-2 and TRBJ1-4; a weak D match, TRBD1 (5 bases). The CDR3 consists of 16 residues. The germline gives CDR1 SGHTA, CDR2 FQGNSA. Trimming removed 5 bases at V and 0 bases at J, with 13 bases between.